The entry below describes one TCR beta chain. This record comes from a study of lymphopenia after photon versus proton radiotherapy. The assay was immunoSEQ multiplex PCR, and TCRdb's table has in-frame clones only and misses some. The sample has several thousand clones; nearly 90% are singletons. The CDR3 sequence is 15 residues long. The germline V gene encodes CDR1 MDHEN and CDR2 SYDVKM. Trimming took 3 bases from V and 6 from J; bases not matched to a gene: 7. The starting material was peripheral blood, obtained from a patient treated with photon-based radiotherapy. The TCR sequence derives from a man aged 55 to 70 with cholangiocarcinoma. This rearrangement joins TRBV28 to TRBJ1-5; 8 bases are shared with TRBD1. CDR3 DNA: TGTGCCAGCAGTTTGGTCAGGGGGCAGTTTCAGCCCCAGCATTTT. Its protein is CASSLVRGQFQPQHF. Filled out from reference TRBV28 and TRBJ1-5, the complete variable domain reads DVKVTQSSRYLVKRTGEKVFLECVQDMDHENMFWYRQDPGLGLRLIYFSYDVKMKEKGDIPEGYSVSREKKERFSLILESASTNQTSMYLCASSLVRGQFQPQHFGDGTRLSIL.